The rows below give T cell receptor beta chains drawn from one sample of a study of glioma-infiltrating T cells. MiXCR, run by TCRdb on the multiplex PCR reads, gives a single entry per CDR3 protein. The sample shows a few hundred thousand distinct CDR3 sequences, about 40% of them seen only once. Source material: glioma tissue, nonneoplastic brain tissue, or PBMCs (not recorded which). The receptors stem from a human donor with low-grade glioma or glioblastoma, undergoing nonglioma brain surgery, or in good health (not recorded which). CDR3s include the opening cysteine and the closing phenylalanine or tryptophan. Fields, in order: D gene, V gene, J gene, CDR3 protein. The D gene is left open where the match is weak.

TRBD2	TRBV6-2/TRBV6-3	TRBJ2-1	CASSYSLTSGNMYSEQFF
-	TRBV6-1	TRBJ2-7	CASSPGAEQYF
-	TRBV15	TRBJ2-3	CATRHSWGGTDTQYF
-	TRBV6-4	TRBJ1-6	CASSSGPINSPLHF
TRBD2	TRBV4-3	TRBJ2-1	CASSQEWAGGRYEQFF
-	TRBV20-1	TRBJ2-7	CSARDRHVQYF
TRBD1	TRBV6-1	TRBJ2-1	CASSEPGQGNNEQFF
-	TRBV25-1	TRBJ2-1	CASSVSAGSYNEQFF
TRBD1	TRBV12-3/TRBV12-4	TRBJ2-7	CASSRQGIDYEQYF
TRBD2	TRBV27	TRBJ2-1	CATSLRLAGGPGEQFF
TRBD2	TRBV12-3/TRBV12-4	TRBJ2-3	CASSRTSGNTDTQYF
-	TRBV12-3/TRBV12-4	TRBJ1-1	CASSFSATLPTEAFF
-	TRBV28	TRBJ2-2	CASRPGGGPTGELFF
-	TRBV6-2/TRBV6-3	TRBJ2-7	CASIPPGAEEQYF
TRBD1	TRBV6-1	TRBJ1-2	CASSEGVRGINGYTF
-	TRBV7-2	TRBJ2-7	CASSKRGAVYNKQYF
-	TRBV6-1	TRBJ1-1	CASSDEFTEAFF
-	TRBV12-3/TRBV12-4	TRBJ1-1	CASSLGRDAFF
-	TRBV2	TRBJ2-3	CASSELYPQYF
-	TRBV6-2/TRBV6-3	TRBJ1-1	CASSPPDPGDTEAFF
-	TRBV28	TRBJ2-2	CASSFGLHSNTGELFF
TRBD2	TRBV7-2	TRBJ2-3	CASSLGLLAGGGTDTQYF
-	TRBV25-1	TRBJ2-7	CASSDGSLSYEQYF
-	TRBV20-1	TRBJ2-5	CSATAAPWVADNQETQYF
TRBD1	TRBV7-2	TRBJ1-2	CASSAGQTYGYTF
TRBD1	TRBV29-1	TRBJ2-1	CSVDRGHLNEQFF
-	TRBV7-9	TRBJ2-1	CASSSLPGDTYNEQFF
TRBD1	TRBV28	TRBJ2-6	CASSSGTEYSGANVLTF
TRBD2	TRBV4-3	TRBJ2-7	CASSQLDGGFYEQYF
TRBD1	TRBV7-3	TRBJ2-1	CASSLTDRAYNEQFF
-	TRBV6-2/TRBV6-3	TRBJ2-7	CASSRSGYYEQYF
TRBD2	TRBV4-2	TRBJ2-1	CASSLGLAGVGSYNEQFF
-	TRBV7-2	TRBJ1-2	CASSLGTQVSGYTF
-	TRBV7-2	TRBJ2-7	CASSEGINVYYEQYF
-	TRBV7-6	TRBJ1-6	CASSLGGGSPLHF